This T cell receptor beta chain was sequenced during a study of T cells in Graves' hyperthyroidism and ophthalmopathy. Study background: The initial diagnosis was the point when peripheral blood was collected, ahead of any treatment. Study results and limitations: Most expanded thyroid clonotypes above 0.001 recurred in blood.

This clonotype was detected many times. Its antigen is unknown. It was RNA transcripts that yielded the amplified TCR beta CDR3 regions. The primer set for the first-round RT-PCR of the TCR CDR3 was HTBI. A single record per CDR3 protein comes from TCRdb applying MiXCR to the multiplex PCR reads. The sample comprises about 620,000 distinct CDR3 sequences, about 16% of which are singletons, and around 3.9% rests with the top ten. The V gene lost 2 bases and the J gene lost 2 bases, with 10 bases spanning the gap. Germline V gene sequence: CDR1 SGHTA, CDR2 FQGNSA. The CDR3 is 14 residues long. J is TRBJ2-7 and V is TRBV7-2; D is unresolved. Sample: blood. The receptor comes from a young woman with Graves' hyperthyroidism. The CDR3 DNA is TGTGCCAGCAGCTTAAACTGGCCTACCTACGAGCAGTACTTC. This gives the protein CASSLNWPTYEQYF.